The 19 T cell receptor beta chains listed next were all sequenced from one sample in a study of blood T cell repertoires in COVID-19. Profiling relied on immunoSEQ multiplex PCR, and the TCRdb table lists in-frame clones only, not all of them. The sample yields about 190,000 clones, over 75% seen once. Material for sequencing was peripheral blood. These receptors came from a man between 50 and 59 years old who had recovered from COVID-19.

The gene calls are TRBV27 and TRBJ2-2, with 10 bases identical to TRBD2. Germline CDR1 reads MNHEY; CDR2 reads SMNVEV (reference sequence). This CDR3 is 16 amino acids long. V dropped 5 bases and J dropped 3; count of bases not matched to a gene: 6. CDR3: CASSPYLAGDTGELFF. Here the CDR3 DNA reads TGTGCCAGCAGTCCTTATCTAGCGGGAGACACCGGGGAGCTGTTTTTT.

The rearrangement uses TRBV19 and TRBJ2-5; possibly TRBD2 for D (6 bases). CDR1 and CDR2 from the germline V gene are LNHDA and SQIVND (reference sequence). This CDR3 is built from 13 residues. V was pared by 5 bases and J by 4 bases, with 11 bases between. The CDR3 bases are TGTGCCAGTAGTCCCAGACTAGGAGAGACCCAGTACTTC. This gives the protein CASSPRLGETQYF.

V and J are TRBV4-3 and TRBJ1-2; D unclear. The CDR3 extends over 13 amino acids. Germline CDR1 and CDR2: LGHNA and YSLEER. V gave up 1 base and J gave up 7 bases, with 10 bases separating them. The CDR3 here is CASSQVSGLGYTF. CDR3 sequence (DNA): TGCGCCAGCAGCCAAGTCAGTGGGCTTGGCTACACCTTC.

CDR3 DNA: TGTGCCAGCAGGGGGGGACTCAACTACGAGCAGTACTTC. Encoded protein: CASRGGLNYEQYF. This chain uses TRBV2 with TRBJ2-7, with TRBD2 as a possible D gene (6 bases). This CDR3 region has 13 residues. CDR1 is SNHLY and CDR2 is FYNNEI in the germline V gene. With 6 bases removed from V and 3 bases from J, the gap between germline ends came to 12 bases.

V is TRBV28 and J is TRBJ1-4, with D perhaps matching TRBD1 (5 bases). CDR1 and CDR2 from the germline V gene are MDHEN and SYDVKM. This CDR3 is 16 amino acids long. V was shortened by 3 bases and J by 5 bases, with 16 bases between the two germline ends. CDR3 DNA sequence: TGTGCCAGCAGTTTTTCCAGGGCAACCAGGAATGAAAAACTGTTTTTT. Protein product: CASSFSRATRNEKLFF.

CDR3 residues: CASGSGTGWVYGYTF. CDR3 sequence (DNA): TGTGCTAGTGGTTCGGGGACAGGGTGGGTCTATGGCTACACCTTC. This chain uses TRBV12-5 with TRBJ1-2; TRBD1 matches at 9 bases. The germline CDR1 and CDR2 sequences are LGHNT and FRNRAP. CDR3 length equals 15 residues. V shed 4 bases, J shed 4 bases, and the junction held 7 bases outside the gene matches.

V and J are TRBV7-3 and TRBJ2-2; 11 bases align to TRBD1. Germline CDR1 is SGHTA and CDR2 is FQGTGA. The CDR3 spans 17 residues. J gave up 6 bases and V 0 bases, and 6 bases lay outside the gene matches. CDR3 region: CASSLTGTGGIAGELFF. Written as DNA, the CDR3 is TGTGCCAGCAGCTTAACCGGGACAGGGGGGATCGCCGGGGAGCTGTTTTTT. Combining the CDR3 with reference TRBV7-3 and TRBJ2-2 gives the whole variable domain GAGVSQTPSNKVTEKGKYVELRCDPISGHTALYWYRQSLGQGPEFLIYFQGTGAADDSGLPNDRFFAVRPEGSVSTLKIQRTERGDSAVYLCASSLTGTGGIAGELFFGEGSRLTVL.

This chain uses TRBV7-3 with TRBJ2-1, with D possibly matching TRBD2 (5 bases). The germline CDR1 and CDR2 sequences are SGHTA and FQGTGA. The CDR3 has 12 residues. The germline V and J ends were trimmed by 4 bases and 6 bases, with 7 bases remaining between them. The CDR3 nucleotides read TGTGCCAGCAGCTATGGAGGCAATGAGCAGTTCTTC. Protein: CASSYGGNEQFF. Combining the CDR3 with reference TRBV7-3 and TRBJ2-1 gives the whole variable domain GAGVSQTPSNKVTEKGKYVELRCDPISGHTALYWYRQSLGQGPEFLIYFQGTGAADDSGLPNDRFFAVRPEGSVSTLKIQRTERGDSAVYLCASSYGGNEQFFGPGTRLTVL.

The chain is built from TRBV27 and TRBJ1-1; TRBD1 aligns across 10 bases. CDR1 and CDR2 (germline): MNHEY, SMNVEV (reference sequence). V gave up 3 bases and J gave up 4 bases; unmatched junction bases: 5. This CDR3 spans 15 amino acids. This chain's CDR3 is CASSFWGQGSTEAFF. The CDR3 DNA reads as TGTGCCAGCAGTTTTTGGGGACAGGGGTCCACTGAAGCTTTCTTT.

The genes are TRBV6-2 or TRBV6-3 and TRBJ1-2; the match to TRBD1 covers 7 bases. The CDR3 has 15 amino acids. V gave up 4 bases and J gave up 5 bases; unmatched junction bases: 10. Germline V lookup: CDR1 MNHEY, CDR2 SVGEGT. The CDR3: CASSSFRDRLYGYTF. Here the CDR3 DNA reads TGTGCCAGCAGTTCTTTCCGGGACAGATTATATGGCTACACCTTC.

V usage is TRBV15 and J usage is TRBJ1-2; 9 nucleotides match TRBD1. Per the germline V gene, CDR1 is LNHNV and CDR2 is YYDKDF (reference sequence). V trimming: 0 bases; J trimming: 4 bases; junction bases outside the gene matches: 12. This CDR3 has 18 amino acids. CDR3 coding DNA: TGTGCCACCAGCAGAGATGGGACAGGGACAGCAACCACCTATGGCTACACCTTC. Its protein is CATSRDGTGTATTYGYTF.

This clone was seen more than once but under ten times. The chain recombines TRBV11-2 with TRBJ2-7, with D possibly matching TRBD2 (5 bases). The V gene lost 1 base and the J gene lost 7 bases, with 8 bases spanning the gap. The CDR3 is made up of 12 amino acids. Germline loops: CDR1 SGHAT, CDR2 FQNNGV. The CDR3, as DNA: TGTGCCAGCAGCTTAGTAGCGTGGGAGCAGTACTTC. Translation gives CASSLVAWEQYF.

This clone occurred a few times. The genes are TRBV15 and TRBJ1-4; D is unresolved. The CDR3 is made up of 15 amino acids. Germline V gene data show CDR1 as LNHNV and CDR2 as YYDKDF (reference sequence). Deletions cut 0 bases from V and 8 bases from J, with 13 bases between. The CDR3 sequence: CATSRDGGPGEKLFF. As DNA, the CDR3 is TGTGCCACCAGCAGAGATGGAGGGCCTGGGGAAAAACTGTTTTTT.

The chain combines TRBV18 with TRBJ2-3, with 8 bases aligning to TRBD2. There are 16 residues in the CDR3. Germline assignment: CDR1 KGHSH and CDR2 LQKENI. V was clipped by 2 bases and J by 3 bases; unmatched bases: 7. DNA of the CDR3: TGTGCCAGCTCACCATTAACGGGAGGGCTAACAGATACGCAGTATTTT. Residues: CASSPLTGGLTDTQYF.

The V call is TRBV19, the J call TRBJ2-3, with 15 bases lining up with TRBD2. The CDR3 runs to 18 residues. Per germline, CDR1 LNHDA and CDR2 SQIVND (reference sequence). With 4 bases clipped from V and 3 bases from J, the junction kept 8 bases outside the gene matches. The CDR3 bases are TGTGCCAGTAGTACCGGACTAGCGGGAGGGAGTTTTACAGATACGCAGTATTTT. It encodes CASSTGLAGGSFTDTQYF.

The V gene is TRBV4-1, the J gene TRBJ1-5, with D possibly TRBD1 on 5 matching bases. The V end lost 6 bases, the J end lost 0 bases, and 18 bases lay between the germline ends. CDR3 size: 17 residues. Germline V lookup: CDR1 MGHRA, CDR2 YSYEKL. The CDR3, as DNA: TGCGCCAGCAGTCCTCCCGCACAGGAGTATAGCAATCAGCCCCAGCATTTT. Its translation is CASSPPAQEYSNQPQHF.

V gene TRBV5-1 combines with J gene TRBJ1-1; 9 bases line up with TRBD1. The ends lost 3 bases at V and 3 bases at J; junction bases unmatched: 9. The CDR3 sequence is 16 residues long. CDR1 is SGHRS and CDR2 is YFSETQ in the germline V gene. The chain's CDR3 is CASSYKQGAGYTEAFF. CDR3 coding DNA: TGCGCCAGCAGCTACAAACAGGGGGCAGGATACACTGAAGCTTTCTTT.

The rearrangement links TRBV28 to TRBJ1-2; a weak D match, TRBD1 (6 bases). This CDR3 contains 15 residues. The ends were cut back, 7 bases at V and 4 bases at J, with 19 bases in the middle. Germline lookup yields CDR1 MDHEN and CDR2 SYDVKM. The CDR3 nucleotides are TGTGCCAGCACGCGGACAGAAAGAATATTCTATGGCTACACCTTC. Its translation: CASTRTERIFYGYTF.

The chain employs TRBV2 and TRBJ2-5; D perhaps matches TRBD2 (6 bases). V was cut by 3 bases and J by 3 bases, with 20 bases left in between. This CDR3 has 17 amino acids. CDR1 SNHLY and CDR2 FYNNEI come from the germline V gene. CDR3 DNA sequence: TGTGCCAGCAGTGAGGCGCCGCGGGGACGGATGGAAGAGACCCAGTACTTC. Translated, it gives CASSEAPRGRMEETQYF.